The 15 T cell receptor beta chains reported below all come from one sample, sequenced in a study of blood T cell repertoires in COVID-19. TCRdb's copy holds only in-frame clones and misses some; the assay was immunoSEQ multiplex PCR. The sample lists just over 150,000 clones; approximately 82% were seen once. Input material: peripheral blood. Source of these receptors: a woman of 80 years or more with acute or convalescent COVID-19.

This clone turned up a few times. DNA for the CDR3: TGCGCCAGCAGCCAACCGACAGGGGGGACCCTGATGAACACTGAAGCTTTCTTT. Amino acid sequence: CASSQPTGGTLMNTEAFF. The chain links TRBV5-1 to TRBJ1-1; 9 bases agree with TRBD1. The junction had 13 bases not matched to a gene; V was cut back by 4 bases and J by 0 bases. The germline V gene has CDR1 SGHRS and CDR2 YFSETQ. CDR3 length equals 18 residues.

V gene TRBV6-6 combines with J gene TRBJ2-3; 9 bases align to TRBD1. The CDR3 is 16 residues long. V trimming: 6 bases; J trimming: 3 bases; junction bases outside the gene matches: 10. CDR1 is MNHNY and CDR2 is SVGAGI in the germline V gene (reference sequence). CDR3: CASSLPGQGLTDTQYF. CDR3 bases: TGTGCCAGCAGCTTACCGGGACAGGGTTTAACAGATACGCAGTATTTT.

V is TRBV2 and J is TRBJ1-5; D may be TRBD1 (5 bases). CDR1 and CDR2 (germline): SNHLY, FYNNEI. The CDR3 loop spans 13 amino acids. V lost 6 bases to trimming and J lost 6 bases, with 12 bases between them. The CDR3 DNA reads as TGTGCCAGCAGCCGGGGGGAGGGTCAGCCCCAGCATTTT. It specifies CASSRGEGQPQHF.

This sequence joins TRBV7-2 and TRBJ1-2; maybe TRBD1 (6 bases). This CDR3 has 15 residues. Trimming took 5 bases from V and 4 from J, leaving 17 bases between them. CDR1 is SGHTA and CDR2 is FQGNSA in the germline V gene. The CDR3 spells CASSPYRVEVYGYTF. The CDR3, as DNA: TGTGCCAGCAGCCCCTACAGGGTAGAGGTCTATGGCTACACCTTC. The variable domain in full, with the rest retrieved from reference TRBV7-2 and TRBJ1-2, is GAGVSQSPSNKVTEKGKDVELRCDPISGHTALYWYRQSLGQGLEFLIYFQGNSAPDKSGLPSDRFSAERTGGSVSTLTIQRTQQEDSAVYLCASSPYRVEVYGYTFGSGTRLTVV.

Concerning this clone: This specimen includes other DNA sequences encoding the same CDR3. V is TRBV19 and J is TRBJ1-1; tentative D call: TRBD1 (6 bases). Germline V lookup: CDR1 LNHDA, CDR2 SQIVND (reference sequence). The CDR3 contains 16 residues. Trimming left V 5 bases short and J 1 base short, with 17 bases between. The CDR3 DNA reads as TGTGCCAGTAGTGGCACCAGGGGAACGGGGAACACTGAAGCTTTCTTT. Its translation is CASSGTRGTGNTEAFF.

The genes are TRBV7-9 and TRBJ1-2; TRBD1 matches at 7 bases. CDR1 is SEHNR and CDR2 is FQNEAQ in the germline V gene (reference sequence). J gave up 6 bases and V 5 bases, and 3 bases lay outside the gene matches. CDR3 size: 12 residues. CDR3 coding DNA: TGTGCCAGCAGCCGTACAGGGGATGGCTACACCTTC. It specifies CASSRTGDGYTF.

The chain has TRBV19 and TRBJ1-5, with a tentative D call TRBD1 (6 bases). V was trimmed by 3 bases and J by 7 bases, leaving 16 bases between them. The germline gives CDR1 LNHDA, CDR2 SQIVND (reference sequence). The CDR3 covers 15 residues. DNA of the CDR3: TGTGCCAGTAGTATGGGTGGGGGGGCGACACAGCCCCAGCATTTT. It specifies CASSMGGGATQPQHF.

This sequence joins TRBV7-9 and TRBJ1-2, with D unresolved. Germline lookup yields CDR1 SEHNR and CDR2 FQNEAQ (reference sequence). The CDR3 length is 13 residues. V was shortened by 2 bases and J by 3 bases, with 7 bases between the two germline ends. CDR3 DNA sequence: TGTGCCAGCAGCTTACAGGAGGACTATGGCTACACCTTC. It yields the protein CASSLQEDYGYTF.

CDR3 sequence: CASSQDGTSKYNEQFF. CDR3 DNA sequence: TGTGCCAGCAGCCAAGATGGTACTAGCAAGTACAATGAGCAGTTCTTC. The J gene is TRBJ2-1, the V gene TRBV4-2; weak D call: TRBD2 (6 bases). The CDR3 is 16 amino acids. V lost 0 bases and J 4 bases, leaving 13 bases between the germline ends. CDR1 and CDR2 (germline): LGHNA, YNFKEQ.

The chain combines TRBV7-6 with TRBJ2-2; 8 nucleotides align to TRBD1. The V gene end was trimmed by 5 bases and the J gene end by 5 bases; junction bases not matched to a gene: 7. Germline CDR1 is SGHVS and CDR2 is FNYEAQ. The CDR3 totals 15 residues. The CDR3 bases are TGTGCCAGCAGCCCATGGACAGGGTCGACCGGGGAGCTGTTTTTT. Translated, it gives CASSPWTGSTGELFF.

The chain couples TRBV6-2 or TRBV6-3 to TRBJ1-5; a possible D gene is TRBD1 (5 bases). The CDR3 extends over 15 amino acids. Germline CDR1 is MNHEY and CDR2 is SVGEGT. Trimming took off 2 bases at V and 4 bases at J, with 12 bases between the two ends. The CDR3 DNA reads as TGTGCCAGCAGTTACCTACAGACAGTTAATCAGCCCCAGCATTTT. This codes for CASSYLQTVNQPQHF.

CDR3 protein: CASSPYLADYTDTQYF. In DNA form, the CDR3 reads TGTGCCAGTAGTCCATATCTAGCGGACTACACAGATACGCAGTATTTT. The chain links TRBV19 to TRBJ2-3; 7 bases map to TRBD2. CDR1 and CDR2 (germline): LNHDA, SQIVND (reference sequence). The CDR3 sequence is 16 residues long. V gave up 5 bases and J gave up 2 bases; unmatched junction bases: 10.

The J gene is TRBJ2-5, the V gene TRBV3-1 (or the pseudogene TRBV3-2), with D possibly being TRBD2 (5 bases). Germline lookup yields CDR1 LGHDT and CDR2 YNNKEL (reference sequence). The V end lost 6 bases, the J end lost 1 base, and 9 bases lay between the germline ends. The CDR3 is 13 residues long. The CDR3 region is CASSRRGQETQYF. CDR3 DNA: TGTGCCAGCAGTCGACGGGGCCAAGAGACCCAGTACTTC.

The chain has TRBV7-9 and TRBJ2-3; D ambiguous. Germline V gene sequence: CDR1 SEHNR, CDR2 FQNEAQ (reference sequence). The CDR3 length is 12 residues. Deletions cut 2 bases from V and 4 bases from J, with 4 bases between. The CDR3 DNA reads as TGTGCCAGCAGCTTATCTCCAGATACGCAGTATTTT. Translation gives CASSLSPDTQYF.

The V call is TRBV6-6, the J call TRBJ1-3; TRBD1 agrees at 7 bases. Per germline, CDR1 MNHNY and CDR2 SVGAGI (reference sequence). The CDR3 totals 15 residues. The trim removed 7 bases at V and 1 base at J, leaving 7 bases unmatched. DNA of the CDR3: TGTGCCAGCATCTCAGGGGGTTCTTCTGGAAACACCATATATTTT. It encodes CASISGGSSGNTIYF.